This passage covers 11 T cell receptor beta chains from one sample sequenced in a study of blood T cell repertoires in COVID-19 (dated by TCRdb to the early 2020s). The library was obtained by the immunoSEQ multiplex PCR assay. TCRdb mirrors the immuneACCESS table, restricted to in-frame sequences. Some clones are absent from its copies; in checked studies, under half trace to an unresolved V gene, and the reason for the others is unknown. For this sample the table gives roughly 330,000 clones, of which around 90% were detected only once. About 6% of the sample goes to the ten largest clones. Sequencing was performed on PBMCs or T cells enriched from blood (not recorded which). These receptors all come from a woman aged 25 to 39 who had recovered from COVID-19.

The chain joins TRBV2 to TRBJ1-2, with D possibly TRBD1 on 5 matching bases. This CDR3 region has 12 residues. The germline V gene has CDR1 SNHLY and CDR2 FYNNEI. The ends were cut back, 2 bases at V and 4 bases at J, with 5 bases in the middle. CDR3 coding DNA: TGTGCCAGCAGTGAACAGGGCTATGGCTACACCTTC. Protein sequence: CASSEQGYGYTF.

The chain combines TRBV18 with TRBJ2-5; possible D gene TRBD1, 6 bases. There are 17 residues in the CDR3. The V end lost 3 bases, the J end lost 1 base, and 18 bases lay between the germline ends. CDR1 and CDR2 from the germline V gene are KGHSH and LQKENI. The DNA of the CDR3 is TGTGCCAGCTCACCCTATTTGACTACAGGGACCCAAGAGACCCAGTACTTC. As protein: CASSPYLTTGTQETQYF. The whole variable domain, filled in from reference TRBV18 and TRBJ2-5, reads NAGVMQNPRHLVRRRGQEARLRCSPMKGHSHVYWYRQLPEEGLKFMVYLQKENIIDESGMPKERFSAEFPKEGPSILRIQQVVRGDSAAYFCASSPYLTTGTQETQYFGPGTRLLVL.

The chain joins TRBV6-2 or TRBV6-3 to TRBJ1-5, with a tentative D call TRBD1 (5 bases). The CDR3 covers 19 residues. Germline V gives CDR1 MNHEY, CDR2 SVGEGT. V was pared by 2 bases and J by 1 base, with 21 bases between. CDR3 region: CASSYTPTRGKRSNQPQHF. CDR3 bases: TGTGCCAGCAGTTACACCCCTACGCGGGGGAAGAGGAGCAATCAGCCCCAGCATTTT.

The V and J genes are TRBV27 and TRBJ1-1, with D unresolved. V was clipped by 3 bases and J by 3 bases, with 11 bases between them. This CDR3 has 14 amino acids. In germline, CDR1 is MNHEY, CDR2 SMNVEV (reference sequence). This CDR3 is CASSFYRNYTEAFF. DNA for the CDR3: TGTGCCAGCAGTTTTTACAGAAACTACACTGAAGCTTTCTTT.

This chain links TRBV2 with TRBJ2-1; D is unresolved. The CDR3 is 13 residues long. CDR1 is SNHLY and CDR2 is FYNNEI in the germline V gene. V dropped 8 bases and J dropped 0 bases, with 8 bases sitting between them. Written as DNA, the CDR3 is TGTGCCAGCGGCCCGTCCTCCTACAATGAGCAGTTCTTC. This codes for CASGPSSYNEQFF. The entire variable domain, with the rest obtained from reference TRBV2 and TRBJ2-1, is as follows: EPEVTQTPSHQVTQMGQEVILRCVPISNHLYFYWYRQILGQKVEFLVSFYNNEISEKSEIFDDQFSVERPDGSNFTLKIRSTKLEDSAMYFCASGPSSYNEQFFGPGTRLTVL.

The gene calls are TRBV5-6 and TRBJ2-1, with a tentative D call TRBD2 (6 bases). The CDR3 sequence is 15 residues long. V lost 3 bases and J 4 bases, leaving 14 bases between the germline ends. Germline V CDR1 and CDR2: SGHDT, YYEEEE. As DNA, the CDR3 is TGTGCCAGCAGCTCCTATAGCGGAACTTACAATGAGCAGTTCTTC. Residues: CASSSYSGTYNEQFF.

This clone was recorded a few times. CDR3 in amino acids: CASSPGQGFYTF. The CDR3 nucleotides are TGCGCCAGTTCACCGGGACAGGGTTTCTACACCTTC. The chain links TRBV10-2 to TRBJ1-2; 9 nucleotides line up with TRBD1. Trimming cost V 9 bases and J 10 bases; bases outside gene matches: 9. The CDR3 length is 12 residues. Germline CDR1 reads WSHSY; CDR2 reads SAAADI.

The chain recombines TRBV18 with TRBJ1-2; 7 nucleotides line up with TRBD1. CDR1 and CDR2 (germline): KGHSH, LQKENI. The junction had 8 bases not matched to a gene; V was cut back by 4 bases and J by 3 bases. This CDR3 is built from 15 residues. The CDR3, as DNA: TGTGCCAGCTCACAACTCGACAGGGTTGACTATGGCTACACCTTC. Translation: CASSQLDRVDYGYTF.

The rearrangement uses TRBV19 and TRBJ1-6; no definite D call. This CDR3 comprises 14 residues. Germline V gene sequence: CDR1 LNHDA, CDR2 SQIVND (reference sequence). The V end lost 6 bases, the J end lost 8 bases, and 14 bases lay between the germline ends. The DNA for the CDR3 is TGTGCCAGTAGCTGGTTACTTTCCGATTCACCCCTCCACTTT. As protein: CASSWLLSDSPLHF.

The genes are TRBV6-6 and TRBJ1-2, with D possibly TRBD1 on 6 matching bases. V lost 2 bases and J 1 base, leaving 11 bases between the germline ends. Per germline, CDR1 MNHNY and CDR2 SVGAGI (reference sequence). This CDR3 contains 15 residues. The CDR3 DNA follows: TGTGCCAGCAGTTACGCGAAGGGGGATAACTATGGCTACACCTTC. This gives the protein CASSYAKGDNYGYTF.

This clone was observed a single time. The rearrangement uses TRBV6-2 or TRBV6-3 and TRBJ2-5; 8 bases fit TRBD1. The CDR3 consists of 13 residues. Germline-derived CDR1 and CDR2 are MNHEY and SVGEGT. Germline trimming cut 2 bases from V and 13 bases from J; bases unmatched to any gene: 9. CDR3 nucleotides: TGTGCCAGCAGTTACCTCCGGGACAGGTTCCTGTACTTC. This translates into CASSYLRDRFLYF.